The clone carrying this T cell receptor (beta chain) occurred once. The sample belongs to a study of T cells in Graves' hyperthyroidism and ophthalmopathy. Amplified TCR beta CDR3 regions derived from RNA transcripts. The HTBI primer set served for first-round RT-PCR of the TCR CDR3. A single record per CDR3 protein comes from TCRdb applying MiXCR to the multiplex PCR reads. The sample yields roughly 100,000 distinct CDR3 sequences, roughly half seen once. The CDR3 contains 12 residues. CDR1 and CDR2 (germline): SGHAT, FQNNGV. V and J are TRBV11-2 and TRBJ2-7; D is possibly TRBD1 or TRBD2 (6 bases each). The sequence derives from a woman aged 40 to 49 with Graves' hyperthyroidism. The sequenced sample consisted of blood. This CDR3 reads CARGGGSYEQYF. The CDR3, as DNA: TGTGCTAGAGGAGGGGGTTCCTACGAGCAGTACTTC.